A single sample is the source of the 6 T cell receptor beta chains below, sequenced in a study of T cells in localized non-small cell lung cancer (dated by TCRdb to the early 2020s). Libraries were made using the immunoSEQ multiplex PCR assay. TCRdb mirrors the immuneACCESS table, restricted to in-frame sequences. Some clones are absent from its copies; in checked studies, under half trace to an unresolved V gene, and the reason for the others is unknown. In this sample the table shows more than 20,000 clones, 85% of which occur a single time. The top ten hold around 15% of the sample. The sequences come from PBMCs, collected before any cancer treatment. All receptors derive from a woman aged 40 to 75 with stage II squamous cell lung carcinoma.

J is TRBJ1-1 and V is TRBV11-3, with 12 positions matching TRBD1. Germline CDR1 and CDR2: SGHNT and YENEEA. There are 18 residues in the CDR3. V shed 5 bases, J shed 0 bases, and the junction held 10 bases outside the gene matches. Written as DNA, the CDR3 is TGTGCCAGCAGCCCGGGACAGGGGGCCCCTTTCATGAACACTGAAGCTTTCTTT. Amino acid sequence: CASSPGQGAPFMNTEAFF.

This chain joins TRBV28 and TRBJ1-3; no clear D gene. The CDR3 sequence is 15 residues long. From germline, CDR1 is MDHEN and CDR2 SYDVKM. The ends were cut back, 4 bases at V and 1 base at J, with 11 bases in the middle. CDR3 amino acids: CASSYTAISGNTIYF. In nucleotides, the CDR3 is TGTGCCAGCAGTTATACAGCGATTTCTGGAAACACCATATATTTT.

The chain couples TRBV27 to TRBJ2-7, with TRBD1 matching 9 bases. Germline trimming cut 4 bases from V and 5 bases from J; bases unmatched to any gene: 3. This CDR3 comprises 13 residues. The germline V gene has CDR1 MNHEY and CDR2 SMNVEV (reference sequence). The CDR3 bases are TGTGCCAGCAGTTCCGGGACAGGGAACGAGCAGTACTTC. The encoded protein is CASSSGTGNEQYF.

The gene calls are TRBV5-1 and TRBJ2-3, with no clear D. V dropped 3 bases and J dropped 1 base, with 9 bases sitting between them. The CDR3 has 14 amino acids. Germline V gene lookup returns CDR1 SGHRS and CDR2 YFSETQ. The CDR3 protein is CASSSPQRTDTQYF. Here the CDR3 DNA reads TGCGCCAGCAGCTCCCCGCAGCGCACAGATACGCAGTATTTT.

The chain combines TRBV11-3 with TRBJ2-1; no clear D. Germline-derived CDR1 and CDR2 are SGHNT and YENEEA. This CDR3 region has 13 residues. With 4 bases removed from V and 9 bases from J, the gap between germline ends came to 13 bases. CDR3 nucleotide sequence: TGTGCCAGCAGCTCACCCCCGGTTGGTGAGCAGTTCTTC. This codes for CASSSPPVGEQFF. The full variable domain, in which reference TRBV11-3 and TRBJ2-1 provide the parts outside the CDR3, is EAGVVQSPRYKIIEKKQPVAFWCNPISGHNTLYWYLQNLGQGPELLIRYENEEAVDDSQLPKDRFSAERLKGVDSTLKIQPAELGDSAVYLCASSSPPVGEQFFGPGTRLTVL.

This CDR3 reads CASSAENGQFF. CDR3 bases: TGTGCCAGCAGTGCCGAGAATGGACAGTTCTTC. The chain employs TRBV2 and TRBJ2-1, with D unresolved. The CDR3 runs to 11 residues. Germline values: CDR1 SNHLY, CDR2 FYNNEI. The V end was cut by 4 bases, the J end by 13 bases, with 11 bases between.